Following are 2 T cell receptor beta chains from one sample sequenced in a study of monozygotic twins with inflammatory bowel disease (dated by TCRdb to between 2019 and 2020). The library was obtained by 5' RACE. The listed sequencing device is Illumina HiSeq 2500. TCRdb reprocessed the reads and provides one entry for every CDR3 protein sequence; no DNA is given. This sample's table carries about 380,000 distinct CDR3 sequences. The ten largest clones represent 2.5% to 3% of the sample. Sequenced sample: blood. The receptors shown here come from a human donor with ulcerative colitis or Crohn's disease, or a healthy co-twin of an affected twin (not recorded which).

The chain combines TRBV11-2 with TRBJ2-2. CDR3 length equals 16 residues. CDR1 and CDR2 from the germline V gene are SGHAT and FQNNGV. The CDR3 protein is CASSLDSWGYTGELFF.

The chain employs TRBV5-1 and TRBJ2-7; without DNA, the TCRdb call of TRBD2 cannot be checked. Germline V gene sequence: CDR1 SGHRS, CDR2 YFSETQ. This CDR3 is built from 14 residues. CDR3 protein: CASSFAGPTYEQYF.